This T cell receptor (beta chain) is drawn from a study of blood T cell repertoires in COVID-19. Whole-study context: The United States, Italy and Spain were the sources of the acute and convalescent COVID-19 samples. PBMCs, B-cell-depleted T cells, or T cells provided the cDNA or gDNA that made up the material.

Profiling relied on immunoSEQ multiplex PCR, and the TCRdb table lists in-frame clones only, not all of them. Among 35,000 to 45,000 clones listed, roughly 76% were seen once. The clonotype originates from a man aged 65-85 years with active or convalescent COVID-19. Specimen: peripheral blood.

The CDR3 region is CASSSNRGRREKLFF. DNA of the CDR3: TGTGCCAGCAGCTCTAACAGGGGGCGACGTGAAAAACTGTTTTTT. This sequence joins TRBV5-8 and TRBJ1-4; TRBD1 matches 9 bases. Germline trimming cut 3 bases from V and 7 bases from J; bases unmatched to any gene: 7. CDR3 length: 15 amino acids. CDR1 SGHTS and CDR2 YDEGEE come from the germline V gene. The complete variable domain, with remaining parts taken from reference TRBV5-8 and TRBJ1-4, reads EAGVTQSPTHLIKTRGQQATLRCSPISGHTSVYWYQQALGLGLQFLLWYDEGEERNRGNFPPRFSGRQFPNYSSELNVNALELEDSALYLCASSSNRGRREKLFFGSGTQLSVL.